Listed below are T cell receptor beta chains from one sample, sequenced in a study of blood T cell repertoires in COVID-19. Profiled with immunoSEQ multiplex PCR; TCRdb holds only in-frame clones, not every one. The profile covers fewer than 300,000 clones, with 80% to 90% appearing a single time and approximately 12% taken by the ten largest. The sequenced material came from peripheral blood. The receptors shown here come from a woman in her thirties with COVID-19, enrolled during active disease. CDR3s leave out the opening cysteine and the closing phenylalanine or tryptophan. The size field is filled for only some rows; it gives once, few, many or a size class.

v_gene	j_gene	abundance	CDR3aa
TRBV7-2	TRBJ2-1	.	ASSLVGLVGEQF
TRBV5-1	TRBJ1-3	.	ASRRTVGNTIY
TRBV2	TRBJ1-2	.	ASNRPDRGANYGYT
TRBV30	TRBJ1-6	once	AWRGQSYSPLH
TRBV11-2	TRBJ2-5	.	ASSLELARQETQY
TRBV10-2	TRBJ1-2	.	ASSQEGTGRYGYT
TRBV3-1/TRBV3-2	TRBJ2-1	.	ASSQDTREFSYNEQF
TRBV7-9	TRBJ2-5	.	ASSFLAGIEETQY
TRBV5-4	TRBJ2-7	.	ASSVAGLNYEQY
TRBV21-1	TRBJ2-4	.	ASSEYIADRGPSGNIQY
TRBV2	TRBJ2-7	once	ASSEGVPNSYEQY
TRBV11-1	TRBJ2-1	few	ASSLGTYNEQF
TRBV25-1	TRBJ1-1	.	ASSGSLGHPATEAF
TRBV21-1	TRBJ2-1	once	ASSKALRGGAYNEQF
TRBV5-1	TRBJ2-2	few	ASSLGQGSTGELF
TRBV5-4	TRBJ1-2	.	ASSLAGGAFYGYT
TRBV7-8	TRBJ1-5	.	ASSSRQVNQPQH
TRBV5-4	TRBJ2-2	few	ASSLNPGGTGELF
TRBV25-1	TRBJ2-3	.	AVSGLAVTDTQY
TRBV7-9	TRBJ1-6	.	ASSLDGTLNH
TRBV6-5	TRBJ2-3	.	ASTPRRGADTQY
TRBV5-4	TRBJ2-3	.	ASSLRTSGSTDTQY
TRBV4-1	TRBJ2-5	.	ASSQGLARTQRGQY
TRBV3-1/TRBV3-2	TRBJ2-7	.	ASSPLAGGPYEQY
TRBV2	TRBJ2-3	once	ASSDPRGGATDTQY
TRBV6-5	TRBJ2-5	.	ASSSSGGSSKTQY
TRBV2	TRBJ2-2	.	ASTLLTGSRTGELF
TRBV29-1	TRBJ2-7	.	SVGGQGWEQY
TRBV27	TRBJ2-2	few	ASSSWTATGELF
TRBV27	TRBJ2-7	.	ASSNLLGDEQY
TRBV12-3/TRBV12-4	TRBJ1-2	.	ASSPRERGGYT
TRBV7-9	TRBJ2-5	.	ASSLQGWQETQY
TRBV20-1	TRBJ2-1	.	RGGSYNEQF
TRBV6-5	TRBJ1-2	.	ATGRRNYGYT
TRBV21-1	TRBJ2-5	.	ASGGGADETQY
TRBV30	TRBJ1-2	.	AWAYTGLYGYT
TRBV28	TRBJ2-7	few	ASKGGTSGVRQY
TRBV5-5	TRBJ1-2	few	ASSPLGQGHYGYT
TRBV12-5	TRBJ2-7	.	ASGLGPGTADIVGYEQY